Shown below are 30 T cell receptor beta chains from a single sample sequenced in a study of blood T cell repertoires in COVID-19 (dated by TCRdb to about 2020). Libraries were prepared through the immunoSEQ multiplex PCR assay. The table comes from immuneACCESS by way of TCRdb, which keeps in-frame sequences with V and J called. Part of the clones is missing from these tables; in studies checked, under half for an unresolved V gene and the rest for unknown reasons. Counted in this sample were 240,000 or so clones; roughly nine tenths of them appeared once. The ten largest account for approximately 6.2% of the sample. What was sequenced was peripheral blood. These receptors all stem from a man between 60 and 75 years old with acute or convalescent COVID-19.

This clone was counted only a few times. This rearrangement joins TRBV7-2 to TRBJ1-3; 7 bases line up with TRBD1. Germline CDR1 is SGHTA and CDR2 is FQGNSA. V shed 5 bases, J shed 4 bases, and the junction held 14 bases outside the gene matches. The CDR3 runs to 17 residues. CDR3 protein: CASSPTFDRVTGNTIYF. DNA of the CDR3: TGTGCCAGCAGCCCCACCTTCGACAGGGTAACGGGAAACACCATATATTTT.

This chain links TRBV2 with TRBJ1-5, with unresolved D. Germline V gene lookup returns CDR1 SNHLY and CDR2 FYNNEI. The CDR3 is 16 amino acids. The V end was cut by 6 bases, the J end by 0 bases, with 15 bases between. CDR3 region: CASSERSSHSNQPQHF. The CDR3 region has the DNA TGTGCCAGCAGCGAACGGAGCAGCCATAGCAATCAGCCCCAGCATTTT.

With respect to this clone: Other DNA sequences in this sample translate to the same CDR3. The V call is TRBV3-1 (or the pseudogene TRBV3-2), the J call TRBJ1-5; D gene ambiguous. Germline-derived CDR1 and CDR2 are LGHDT and YNNKEL (reference sequence). Trimming took off 0 bases at V and 2 bases at J, with 5 bases between the two ends. The CDR3 is made up of 14 amino acids. The CDR3 protein is CASSQDPGNQPQHF. CDR3 nucleotide sequence: TGTGCCAGCAGCCAAGATCCTGGCAATCAGCCCCAGCATTTT.

This clone was counted a single time. V and J are TRBV19 and TRBJ2-7, with D perhaps matching TRBD1 (6 bases). Trimming stripped 1 base from V and 2 bases from J, with 9 bases between. The V gene's germline CDR1 is LNHDA and CDR2 SQIVND (reference sequence). The CDR3 runs 14 residues. Written as DNA, the CDR3 is TGTGCCAGTAGTATAGGGTCAGGGGCCTACGAGCAGTACTTC. It codes for CASSIGSGAYEQYF.

This clone showed up many times. The chain couples TRBV11-3 to TRBJ2-2; unclear D gene. Between the trimmed V and J ends, which lost 0 bases and 4 bases, there was a span of 9 bases. The germline CDR1 and CDR2 sequences are SGHNT and YENEEA. The CDR3 has 15 residues. CDR3 protein: CASSLDAVATGELFF. The CDR3 DNA reads as TGTGCCAGCAGCTTAGACGCAGTGGCCACCGGGGAGCTGTTTTTT.

This sequence joins TRBV5-1 and TRBJ2-2, with D perhaps TRBD2 (5 bases). Germline values: CDR1 SGHRS, CDR2 YFSETQ. Trimming pared 0 bases from V and 5 bases from J, leaving 14 bases between. This CDR3 is built from 16 residues. The CDR3 nucleotides read TGCGCCAGCAGCTTGGTGGTGGGAGCGGATACCGGGGAGCTGTTTTTT. Encoded protein: CASSLVVGADTGELFF.

The V gene is TRBV18, the J gene TRBJ2-3; a possible D gene is TRBD2 (6 bases). The CDR3 runs 15 residues. Trimming pared 1 base from V and 3 bases from J, leaving 11 bases between. Germline V CDR1 and CDR2: KGHSH, LQKENI. The CDR3 nucleotides are TGTGCCAGCTCACCACAATTCGCGGGGACAGATACGCAGTATTTT. Translated: CASSPQFAGTDTQYF.

The rearrangement joins TRBV5-1 to TRBJ2-2; the D gene is possibly TRBD1 (6 bases). CDR3 length equals 15 residues. Trimming stripped 4 bases from V and 4 bases from J, with 14 bases between. Germline CDR1 reads SGHRS; CDR2 reads YFSETQ. The CDR3 loop reads CASSPQGGATGELFF. CDR3 coding DNA: TGCGCCAGCAGCCCACAGGGTGGTGCCACCGGGGAGCTGTTTTTT.

The J gene is TRBJ2-1, the V gene TRBV15, with 13 bases matching TRBD2. V trimming: 6 bases; J trimming: 7 bases; junction bases outside the gene matches: 6. The CDR3 consists of 15 residues. CDR1 is LNHNV, CDR2 YYDKDF, per germline (reference sequence). The CDR3 protein is CATRTSGRADNEQFF. The CDR3 coding sequence is TGTGCCACCAGAACTAGCGGGAGGGCCGATAATGAGCAGTTCTTC.

The gene calls are TRBV3-1 (or the pseudogene TRBV3-2) and TRBJ2-5; D gene uncertain. Trimming removed 2 bases from V and 2 bases from J, with 9 bases in between. The CDR3 has 14 amino acids. From germline, CDR1 is LGHDT and CDR2 YNNKEL (reference sequence). CDR3 bases: TGTGCCAGCAGCCAAAACACCTTACAAGAGACCCAGTACTTC. It yields the protein CASSQNTLQETQYF.

V gene TRBV30 combines with J gene TRBJ1-5; no reliable D call. With 3 bases removed from V and 1 base from J, the gap between germline ends came to 16 bases. This CDR3 region has 16 residues. Germline CDR1 is GTSNPN and CDR2 is SVGIG (reference sequence). CDR3: CAWRDGGWESNQPQHF. CDR3 in DNA: TGTGCCTGGAGGGACGGTGGTTGGGAGAGCAATCAGCCCCAGCATTTT.

This clone was counted a single time. The chain couples TRBV29-1 to TRBJ2-1, with a tentative D call TRBD2 (5 bases). The CDR3 length is 16 residues. V was clipped by 1 base and J by 5 bases, with 18 bases between them. From germline, CDR1 is SQVTM and CDR2 ANQGSEA. CDR3 DNA sequence: TGCAGCGTTGAAGGTCACCATCGAGCGGCTGACAATGAGCAGTTCTTC. It encodes CSVEGHHRAADNEQFF.

The V call is TRBV11-1, the J call TRBJ2-3; D unresolved. V was trimmed by 5 bases and J by 0 bases, leaving 6 bases between them. This CDR3 contains 13 residues. Germline lookup yields CDR1 SGHAT and CDR2 FQDESV (reference sequence). CDR3 sequence (DNA): TGTGCCAGCAGCCGTCCCAGCACAGATACGCAGTATTTT. Amino acid sequence: CASSRPSTDTQYF.

The chain uses TRBV27 and TRBJ2-3; 8 nucleotides align to TRBD1. This CDR3 region has 12 residues. The trim removed 8 bases at V and 4 bases at J, leaving 2 bases unmatched. Germline V gene sequence: CDR1 MNHEY, CDR2 SMNVEV (reference sequence). The CDR3 DNA follows: TGTGCCAGCCAACAGGGGGCAGATACGCAGTATTTT. Its translation is CASQQGADTQYF.

The rearrangement uses TRBV9 and TRBJ1-2; maybe TRBD1 (6 bases). This CDR3 has 13 amino acids. CDR1 and CDR2 (germline): SGDLS, YYNGEE. V gave up 0 bases and J gave up 6 bases, with 9 bases separating them. The DNA of the CDR3 is TGTGCCAGCAGCGTAGACTCAGGGGATGGCTACACCTTC. Translating gives CASSVDSGDGYTF.

In its sample, this clone was seen once. V is TRBV19 and J is TRBJ1-5, with D perhaps TRBD1 (5 bases). The germline CDR1 and CDR2 sequences are LNHDA and SQIVND (reference sequence). The V end lost 7 bases, the J end lost 5 bases, and 18 bases lay between the germline ends. The CDR3 is made up of 15 amino acids. The CDR3 sequence is CASTRGGADHQPQHF. CDR3 coding DNA: TGTGCCAGTACACGGGGAGGGGCGGATCATCAGCCCCAGCATTTT.

The chain recombines TRBV18 with TRBJ2-5, with TRBD2 matching over 10 bases. CDR1 and CDR2 (germline): KGHSH, LQKENI. V shed 2 bases and J 3 bases; nucleotides not matched to a gene: 0. The CDR3 length is 14 residues. CDR3: CASSPTSGKETQYF. CDR3 bases: TGTGCCAGCTCACCAACTAGCGGGAAAGAGACCCAGTACTTC.

The chain carries TRBV7-3 and TRBJ2-1; no definite D call. The germline V gene encodes CDR1 SGHTA and CDR2 FQGTGA. The length of the CDR3 is 14 residues. Trimming stripped 2 bases from V and 5 bases from J, with 10 bases between. For the CDR3, the DNA is TGTGCCAGCAGCTTAGGTGGGCTAAACAATGAGCAGTTCTTC. Its protein is CASSLGGLNNEQFF.

The chain recombines TRBV7-2 with TRBJ2-1; 9 bases fit TRBD1. The V gene's germline CDR1 is SGHTA and CDR2 FQGNSA. CDR3 size: 16 residues. With V trimmed by 0 bases and J by 4 bases, 4 bases remained unmatched. The CDR3 DNA sequence: TGTGCCAGCAGCTTAGCGAGGACAGGGGCATACAATGAGCAGTTCTTC. Protein sequence: CASSLARTGAYNEQFF.

This clone has more than one count but fewer than ten. The chain uses TRBV6-1 and TRBJ2-7; TRBD1 might be the D (7 bases). V was cut by 0 bases and J by 5 bases, with 14 bases left in between. This CDR3 comprises 15 residues. Germline CDR1 reads MNHNS; CDR2 reads SASEGT. CDR3 loop: CASSEAVGRGDEQYF. CDR3 in DNA: TGTGCCAGCAGTGAAGCGGTTGGCAGGGGGGACGAGCAGTACTTC.

Note on this clone: Its ends do not fully match the called genes, so a read error is possible. In DNA, the CDR3 is TGCGCCAGCAGCTTGTCACAGGGGGCGACGCCCAGTTTC. This sequence encodes CASSLSQGATPSF. This sequence joins TRBV5-1 and TRBJ2-7; TRBD1 matches 9 bases. CDR1 is SGHRS and CDR2 is YFSETQ in the germline V gene. The CDR3 loop spans 13 amino acids.

This clone appeared once. This chain connects TRBV10-3 to TRBJ2-3; TRBD2 aligns across 14 bases. Germline assignment: CDR1 ENHRY and CDR2 SYGVKD. With V trimmed by 7 bases and J by 4 bases, 4 bases remained unmatched. The CDR3 is 15 amino acids. This chain's CDR3 is CAITMGLAGADTQYF. The CDR3 DNA reads TGTGCCATCACCATGGGACTAGCGGGAGCAGATACGCAGTATTTT.

This clone was detected once. The chain joins TRBV5-4 to TRBJ2-7; TRBD2 agrees at 8 bases. V shed 4 bases, J shed 4 bases, and the junction held 13 bases outside the gene matches. Germline CDR1 SGHNT, CDR2 YYREEE (reference sequence). The CDR3 spans 16 residues. The chain's CDR3 is CASSLRSSGGGYEQYF. The DNA for the CDR3 is TGTGCCAGCAGCCTGCGGTCGTCGGGAGGGGGTTACGAGCAGTACTTC.

The chain links TRBV15 to TRBJ1-2; D gene uncertain. The CDR3 spans 15 residues. V shed 0 bases and J shed 4 bases, with 12 bases lying between them. Germline CDR1 LNHNV, CDR2 YYDKDF (reference sequence). CDR3 bases: TGTGCCACCAGCAGAGATGTTCAGGCGAGCTATGGCTACACCTTC. Its protein product is CATSRDVQASYGYTF. The full variable domain, its missing parts supplied by reference TRBV15 and TRBJ1-2, is DAMVIQNPRYQVTQFGKPVTLSCSQTLNHNVMYWYQQKSSQAPKLLFHYYDKDFNNEADTPDNFQSRRPNTSFCFLDIRSPGLGDTAMYLCATSRDVQASYGYTFGSGTRLTVV.

The chain uses TRBV5-6 and TRBJ1-2, with a possible D match to TRBD1 (5 bases). Trimming cost V 0 bases and J 14 bases, with 14 bases left between them. The CDR3 covers 12 residues. Germline values: CDR1 SGHDT, CDR2 YYEEEE. For the CDR3, the DNA is TGTGCCAGCAGCTTGGCCGGCAGGGAATGGACCTTC. It translates to CASSLAGREWTF.

The gene calls are TRBV12-3 or TRBV12-4 and TRBJ2-3; no clear D. This CDR3 spans 12 amino acids. The V gene lost 7 bases and the J gene lost 10 bases, with 15 bases spanning the gap. In DNA, the CDR3 is TGTGCCAGCACCCCCACGAGTTTTGCGCAGTATTTT. Protein product: CASTPTSFAQYF.

The chain is built from TRBV18 and TRBJ1-5; possibly TRBD1 for D (5 bases). CDR1 and CDR2 from the germline V gene are KGHSH and LQKENI. The V gene lost 2 bases and the J gene lost 10 bases, with 18 bases spanning the gap. The CDR3 is 15 amino acids. The CDR3 spells CASSPSQGRVSPQHF. The CDR3 nucleotides read TGTGCCAGCTCACCAAGTCAGGGCAGGGTCAGCCCCCAGCATTTT.

V is TRBV6-4 and J is TRBJ1-5; D gene unclear. Trimming removed 8 bases from V and 3 bases from J, with 14 bases in between. The CDR3 is made up of 14 amino acids. Germline V gives CDR1 MRHNA, CDR2 SNTAGT. The CDR3 is CASPHCTNNQPQHF. In DNA form, the CDR3 reads TGTGCCAGCCCGCACTGCACGAACAATCAGCCCCAGCATTTT.

This chain links TRBV6-5 with TRBJ2-7; 8 bases agree with TRBD1. V shed 6 bases, J shed 6 bases, and the junction held 4 bases outside the gene matches. The CDR3 length is 12 residues. Germline CDR1 is MNHEY and CDR2 is SVGAGI. CDR3 sequence (DNA): TGTGCCAGCAGATCGACAGGGGCCGAGCAGTACTTC. Protein product: CASRSTGAEQYF.

This clone was counted a single time. This sequence joins TRBV27 and TRBJ1-6, with D unclear. CDR1 and CDR2 (germline): MNHEY, SMNVEV (reference sequence). The ends were cut back, 2 bases at V and 8 bases at J, with 16 bases in the middle. This CDR3 contains 16 residues. The CDR3 DNA reads TGTGCCAGCAGTTTAGGCTCTTTCCTTGTGGATTCACCCCTCCACTTT. Translated: CASSLGSFLVDSPLHF.